What follows are 4 T cell receptor beta chains derived from one specimen sequenced in a study of ipilimumab plus nivolumab after autologous stem cell transplantation. Assay used: immunoSEQ multiplex PCR; TCRdb lists only in-frame clones, some missing. The table has some 11,000 clones, roughly 75% seen once; the top ten hold approximately 11%. The sample here was PBMCs, taken in a trial of ipilimumab plus nivolumab as post-transplant consolidation. The receptors were sampled from a male donor with multiple myeloma.

The chain couples TRBV19 to TRBJ2-3; no reliable D call. The CDR3 loop spans 13 amino acids. Between the trimmed V and J ends, which lost 3 bases and 4 bases, there was a span of 8 bases. The germline CDR1 and CDR2 sequences are LNHDA and SQIVND (reference sequence). CDR3 nucleotide sequence: TGTGCCAGTAGTATCGAAAGCCCAGATACGCAGTATTTT. Translated, it gives CASSIESPDTQYF. The full variable domain, with the rest looked up from reference TRBV19 and TRBJ2-3, is DGGITQSPKYLFRKEGQNVTLSCEQNLNHDAMYWYRQDPGQGLRLIYYSQIVNDFQKGDIAEGYSVSREKKESFPLTVTSAQKNPTAFYLCASSIESPDTQYFGPGTRLTVL.

The chain joins TRBV9 to TRBJ2-5; 12 nucleotides match TRBD2. Germline V gene data show CDR1 as SGDLS and CDR2 as YYNGEE. V shed 4 bases and J 1 base; nucleotides not matched to a gene: 5. The CDR3 has 16 amino acids. The CDR3 region is CASSSGLAGPQETQYF. The CDR3 bases are TGTGCCAGCAGCTCGGGACTAGCGGGCCCCCAAGAGACCCAGTACTTC.

The chain employs TRBV7-2 and TRBJ1-2, with TRBD1 identical over 9 bases. Trimming cost V 5 bases and J 7 bases; bases outside gene matches: 5. Looked up from germline, CDR1 is SGHTA and CDR2 is FQGNSA. CDR3 length: 13 amino acids. In DNA, the CDR3 is TGTGCCAGCAGCCCGCGGGACAGGGTTGGCTACACCTTC. Translated, it gives CASSPRDRVGYTF.

This clone was seen a handful of times. The V and J genes are TRBV6-4 and TRBJ2-3; the D gene is possibly TRBD1 (5 bases). Germline V gene data show CDR1 as MRHNA and CDR2 as SNTAGT. V was pared by 3 bases and J by 3 bases, with 7 bases between. The CDR3 covers 13 residues. The DNA of the CDR3 is TGTGCCAGCAGTGAGACAGCTACAGATACGCAGTATTTT. Protein: CASSETATDTQYF.